This T cell receptor beta chain was sequenced in a study of graft-versus-host responses after intestinal transplantation. With regard to this clone: The antigen remains unidentified.

Sequencing was performed with immunoSEQ multiplex PCR; in TCRdb, only in-frame clones are kept and a portion is missing. Of fewer than 85,000 clones in the sample, 80% to 90% were seen once. V was pared by 8 bases and J by 7 bases, with 18 bases between. Germline V gene sequence: CDR1 SGHDN, CDR2 FVKESK. The CDR3 is 13 residues long. This specimen consisted of unstimulated CD8+ T cells sorted from spleen or lymph node cells, obtained before intestinal transplant. The sequence derives from a human donor who received an intestinal transplant. The chain recombines TRBV14 with TRBJ2-7; TRBD1 might be the D (7 bases). This CDR3 reads CASSEGAKGEQYF. In DNA form, the CDR3 reads TGTGCCAGCTCGGAGGGGGCTAAGGGAGAGCAGTACTTC. The full variable domain, completed using reference TRBV14 and TRBJ2-7, is EAGVTQFPSHSVIEKGQTVTLRCDPISGHDNLYWYRRVMGKEIKFLLHFVKESKQDESGMPNNRFLAERTGGTYSTLKVQPAELEDSGVYFCASSEGAKGEQYFGPGTRLTVT.